These 2 T cell receptor beta chains originate from one sample sequenced in a study of T cells in Graves' hyperthyroidism and ophthalmopathy (dated by TCRdb to the late 2010s). Library creation used multiplex PCR. Sequencing took place on an Illumina HiSeq 2000. The TCR beta CDR3 regions were amplified from RNA transcripts. The first round of RT-PCR for the TCR CDR3 was performed with the HTBI primer set and the Qiagen OneStep RT-PCR kit. TCRdb's own reprocessing of the public reads used fastp at Q25 and MiXCR and kept productive beta chains. Every entry covers one CDR3 protein and lists the most common genes and DNA from its rows. The sample table lists under 500,000 distinct CDR3 sequences, about 14% of them with a count of one. 25% to 30% of the sample lies in the top ten. The sequenced sample consisted of blood. The receptor set was obtained from a man in his fifties with Graves' ophthalmopathy.

This clonotype was picked up many times. This rearrangement joins TRBV19 to TRBJ2-5, with 9 bases that match TRBD2. This CDR3 contains 15 residues. The germline gives CDR1 LNHDA, CDR2 SQIVND (reference sequence). The ends lost 6 bases at V and 1 base at J; junction bases unmatched: 6. CDR3 in amino acids: CASSPGLALQETQYF. CDR3 nucleotides: TGTGCCAGTAGCCCGGGACTAGCTCTCCAAGAGACCCAGTACTTC.

This clonotype was observed a few times. The chain has TRBV11-2 and TRBJ2-7; the D is unclear. CDR3 size: 14 residues. CDR1 and CDR2 (germline): SGHAT, FQNNGV. Deletions cut 2 bases from V and 7 bases from J, with 15 bases between. The CDR3 sequence is CASSLIGNLGEQYF. CDR3 sequence (DNA): TGTGCCAGCAGCTTAATCGGCAATCTGGGAGAGCAGTACTTC. Filled out from reference TRBV11-2 and TRBJ2-7, the complete variable domain reads EAGVAQSPRYKIIEKRQSVAFWCNPISGHATLYWYQQILGQGPKLLIQFQNNGVVDDSQLPKDRFSAERLKGVDSTLKIQPAKLEDSAVYLCASSLIGNLGEQYFGPGTRLTVT.